This T cell receptor (beta chain) emerged from a study of cytomegalovirus exposure and HLA in healthy donors listed by TCRdb under 2017. For the study in its entirety: An earlier analysis of fewer than 750 of the donors reported 276 Gb of sequence data and around 110 million unique TCR beta sequences obtained from about 179 million T cells. Approximately 300 gigabases of sequencing data and around 85 million unique TCR sequences made up an early release that covered about 640 HLA-typed donors. Of the 300 to 450 genotyped donors, over 80% were placed in the genetic ancestry cluster associated with self-reported Caucasian donors. The aim of the study was to test whether cataloging public T cell receptors could identify signatures of past pathogen exposure. The T cell repertoires of several hundred subjects were profiled by immunosequencing and related to cytomegalovirus serostatus. In addition to the first cohort of roughly 700 subjects, a separate validation cohort of 130 or so different subjects was used. High-throughput TCR immunosequencing, statistical association of individual TCRs with disease status, and machine learning were combined to predict cytomegalovirus infection status. To study patterns of TCR occurrence, a later analysis re-analyzed previously published TCR beta repertoires from under 750 donors and added high-resolution HLA genotyping. Rather than using new phenotypic data, the later analysis identified candidate immune exposures from TCR beta sequences and from how often those sequences occurred across donors. An earlier analysis of around 580 of the donors used high-throughput TCR beta sequencing to judge whether each TCR beta V gene segment behaved as functional or pseudogenic. Donor age, sex, ethnicity and CMV serostatus were collected together with the repertoire data. A later genetic analysis took genome-wide SNP genotypes for 398 of the 666 donors and used that subset as a discovery cohort. Every repertoire in the discovery cohort had been generated on one and the same sequencing platform. HLA typing included class I and class II loci at four-digit resolution. Typing coverage differed by locus: A, B, C, DRB1 and DQB1 were typed in roughly 620-630 donors, DQA1 in about 560, DPA1 in approximately 610, and DPB1 in 400 to 480. Four to six DR-DQ haplotypes were handled as single units for association and clustering, since linkage in the cohort was strong. Among several hundred genotyped donors of the cohort, an average of around 250,000 unique TCR beta nucleotide sequences was sequenced per donor, of which roughly 17% were non-productive. Findings and caveats that apply to the study as a whole: According to a later analysis, TCR association rates differed among HLA loci, with DRB1 alleles showing the most associated TCRs and HLA-C alleles showing the fewest. The sequencing pipeline was judged likely to have produced a cluster of highly shared sequence variants as a technical artifact. Broadly in line with IMGT annotations, most TCR beta V segments showed up in productive rearrangements about 87% or about 30% of the time in an earlier analysis of several hundred of the donors. A total of 164 TCR beta chains were listed by the study as associated with cytomegalovirus. In a later genetic analysis, a missense DCLRE1C variant was associated with V-gene and J-gene trimming of TCR beta chains, and the association was replicated in an independent cohort. For the cohort, immune exposure information was limited to CMV serostatus. The authors suggested that the approach could potentially be generalized to other disease states and immunological phenotypes. According to a later analysis, parvovirus B19, influenza, CMV and Epstein-Barr virus appeared linked to several top co-occurrence clusters. When HLA alleles, especially DR and DQ, strongly co-occurred, TCR associations were difficult to assign to individual alleles. In a later analysis, HLA-associated TCR beta chains were found to be more clonally expanded and to have lower generation probabilities than equally common non-associated chains. A later analysis found that most CMV-associated TCR beta chains appeared HLA-restricted, with HLA associations seemingly driven largely by CMV exposure. Some IMGT-functional V segments, including TRBV6-2 and TRBV6-3, could not be told apart with the 87-base-pair reads, so those segments were excluded. Correlated functional status among segregating V segments might be attributable to linkage disequilibrium, but an unknown experimental factor could not be ruled out. Some 15 rarely observed V segments, including chromosome 9 orphons, were excluded from the earlier analysis of approximately 500 of the donors because counts were too low. According to a later genetic analysis, donors in an Asian-associated ancestry cluster had fewer N-insertions in productive TCRs than the approximately 650-donor mean. A further reported finding was that TCR beta sequences accurately predicted the HLA-A and HLA-B alleles for most subjects in the first cohort. A few of the identified cytomegalovirus-associated TCR beta chains were confirmed in vitro to be specific for cytomegalovirus antigens. Presence/absence analyses assumed roughly uniform sequencing depth across donors, an assumption that may not hold. In a later analysis, around 15,000 TCR beta sequences were associated with specific HLA alleles at a false discovery rate of 0.05. Across donors, most TCR sequences were observed very rarely, whereas some public TCRs were present in many individuals. The cohort was sequenced for TCR beta chains only, and without alpha or paired-chain data the features that could be detected were limited. Because HLA typing was missing for some donors at each locus, association tests included only the typed subset. In both the original and validation cohorts, the classifier was reported to diagnose cytomegalovirus status with high specificity and sensitivity.

Libraries were constructed by the immunoSEQ multiplex PCR assay. The multiplex PCR relied on a mix of 60 forward primers for TCR Vbeta segments and 13 reverse primers for TCR Jbeta segments. Amplification of the CDR3 region of rearranged TCR beta genes was performed with a multiplex PCR assay on genomic DNA. Amplified TCR beta libraries were sequenced as 87-base-pair reads on the Illumina HiSeq System. The original pipeline was this. Across the 670 or so repertoires, a later analysis counted roughly 77 million unique TCR beta chains, 9.5 million to 13 million of which were shared by at least two donors. To remove PCR and sequencing errors, raw reads were error-corrected and collapsed into unique sequences using a nearest-neighbor algorithm that merged closely related sequences. V, D and J gene segments were assigned by aligning CDR3 sequences to IMGT reference sequences. For a sequence to be retained, a match of at least six nucleotides was required to both a V gene segment and a J gene segment. A rearrangement was called productive if the CDR3 had no stop codons and remained in frame with V and J, and every other rearrangement was called non-productive. Following IMGT convention, CDR3 was defined as the stretch from the second conserved V-encoded cysteine up to the conserved J-encoded phenylalanine. Sequences without an unambiguous match to a single V gene segment were excluded from the earlier analysis of approximately 600 of the donors. An earlier analysis of around 600 of the donors classified V segments as functional when productive rearrangements were above 56.7% and as segregating when the standard deviation between donors was above 5%. To diagnose cytomegalovirus status from the catalog of TCR beta chain sequences, a statistical classification framework was built. In a later analysis, TCR nucleotide sequences were compared against IMGT/GENE-DB human TR gene sequences so that V and J genes could be assigned. In a later analysis, CDR3 sequences and most-parsimonious VDJ recombination scenarios were assigned using the TCRdist pipeline. A later analysis defined each TCR beta chain by its CDR3 amino acid sequence plus V-gene family, and excluded reads lacking a unique V-gene family. A later analysis removed 550 to 700 highly shared, low-generation-probability nucleotide sequences to deal with suspected cross-contamination and a sequencing artifact. For each public chain, a later analysis derived a clonal expansion index from normalized ranks of inferred template counts within each repertoire. Generation probabilities in a later analysis came from a VDJ recombination model fitted to out-of-frame rearrangements, and those results were checked against IGoR. In a later analysis, hypergeometric tests were used to score TCR-TCR, TCR-HLA and TCR-CMV co-occurrence, with a repertoire-size bias correction applied to TCR pairs. A later analysis estimated false discovery rates by permuting HLA or CMV assignments 20 times. A later analysis grouped co-occurring TCRs with DBSCAN, adding TCRdist sequence similarity when clustering within HLA-allele-positive subsets. Repertoires with fewer than 30,000 or more than 120,000 public chains were left out of co-occurrence clustering, as were about 5 repertoires with anomalous nucleotide sharing. TCRdb mirrors the immuneACCESS table, restricted to in-frame sequences. Some clones are absent from its copies; in checked studies, under half trace to an unresolved V gene, and the reason for the others is unknown. D and trimming were read from the DNA, whereas the V and J calls and clone size are those reported in that table. This sample gives roughly 150,000 clones in total; roughly three quarters of them show up just once. The top ten clonotypes cover 2.2% of the sample.

Inclusive of the bounding cysteine and phenylalanine, the CDR3 is 15 residues long. Only the CDR3 DNA is retained, 45 bases long and in frame from the first base. Trimming costs V 5 bases and J 4 bases, and their ends lie 18 bases apart. CDR1 and CDR2, per the germline V gene (reference sequence), are GTSNPN and SVGIG. On this clone: Its antigen is not yet known. Base qualities are not provided; no much larger clone lies one nucleotide away.

The cohort comprised hundreds of healthy bone marrow donors. At the time of sampling, all cohort members were nominally healthy, though unrecorded immune exposures were likely present. The donor tested CMV seronegative, placing the donor among the roughly 400 seronegative members of the cohort. A peripheral blood sample was collected from each donor, and TCR beta sequencing was performed on peripheral blood mononuclear cells. The Qiagen DNeasy Blood Extraction Kit was used to extract genomic DNA from the blood cell samples. This sequence originates from a man aged 25-45 years in good health and CMV-seronegative. Sequenced sample: PBMCs. Rearrangement joined TRBV30 to TRBJ2-4, with TRBD2 perhaps the D gene, on 6 matching bases. The sequenced DNA: TGTGCCTGGCGTCAGGCGGGGCCAAGGAAAAACATTCAGTACTTC. Its protein is CAWRQAGPRKNIQYF.